One and the same sample provided the 17 T cell receptor beta chains below, sequenced in a study of cytomegalovirus exposure and HLA in healthy donors. PCR employed 60 Vbeta and 13 Jbeta primers. The table came from immunoSEQ multiplex PCR; TCRdb's copy has only in-frame clones and leaves some out. This sample has approximately 180,000 clones, with roughly 81% found just once. The source material was PBMCs. These receptors were taken from a woman under 30 in good health and CMV-seropositive.

This sequence joins TRBV18 and TRBJ2-2, with a weak D call TRBD1 (6 bases). CDR3 length equals 15 residues. CDR1 is KGHSH and CDR2 is LQKENI in the germline V gene. Trimming removed 2 bases from V and 7 bases from J, with 14 bases in between. CDR3: CASSPATGMVGELFF. The DNA of the CDR3 is TGTGCCAGCTCACCAGCCACAGGGATGGTCGGGGAGCTGTTTTTT.

V usage is TRBV5-1 and J usage is TRBJ1-3; TRBD1 aligns across 8 bases. The CDR3 runs 18 residues. Trimming removed 3 bases from V and 0 bases from J; junction bases left unmatched: 11. Germline V CDR1 and CDR2: SGHRS, YFSETQ. CDR3 sequence reads: CASSSDTGGEVSGNTIYF. For the CDR3, the DNA is TGCGCCAGCAGCTCCGACACAGGGGGTGAGGTCTCTGGAAACACCATATATTTT.

The V call is TRBV29-1, the J call TRBJ2-7, with D tentatively TRBD1 (6 bases). The CDR3 spans 14 residues. Germline V gene lookup returns CDR1 SQVTM and CDR2 ANQGSEA. Trimming cost V 1 base and J 0 bases, with 10 bases left between them. The CDR3 DNA follows: TGCAGCGTTGAAGGTGGGGACACCTCCTACGAGCAGTACTTC. As protein: CSVEGGDTSYEQYF.

The CDR3 DNA follows: TGTGCCAGCAGCACAAACCCCGGGACAGGATATGGCTACACCTTC. As protein: CASSTNPGTGYGYTF. This chain uses TRBV5-4 with TRBJ1-2, with 8 bases identical to TRBD1. The CDR3 is made up of 15 amino acids. CDR1 is SGHNT and CDR2 is YYREEE in the germline V gene (reference sequence). V gave up 4 bases and J gave up 5 bases; unmatched junction bases: 10.

The chain uses TRBV6-1 and TRBJ1-1; TRBD1 might be the D (6 bases). The CDR3 spans 13 residues. Germline V CDR1 and CDR2: MNHNS, SASEGT. V was pared by 6 bases and J by 0 bases, with 8 bases between. CDR3 amino acids: CASRGQMNTEAFF. CDR3 in DNA: TGTGCCAGCAGAGGACAGATGAACACTGAAGCTTTCTTT.

The V call is TRBV28, the J call TRBJ1-2; D is unclear. From germline, CDR1 is MDHEN and CDR2 SYDVKM. The CDR3 contains 17 residues. V shed 5 bases and J shed 1 base, with 20 bases lying between them. CDR3 sequence (DNA): TGTGCCAGCAGTCCCGTCCTGGTATCGGGTGTTAACTATGGCTACACCTTC. Translated, it gives CASSPVLVSGVNYGYTF.

The J gene is TRBJ2-3, the V gene TRBV19; TRBD2 is a possible D gene (7 bases). The V and J ends lost 1 base and 0 bases respectively, with 11 bases between them. CDR1 and CDR2 from the germline V gene are LNHDA and SQIVND (reference sequence). The CDR3 runs 16 residues. In DNA form, the CDR3 reads TGTGCCAGTAGTATAGTCGGGGGGCGGAGCACAGATACGCAGTATTTT. Protein sequence: CASSIVGGRSTDTQYF. The whole variable domain, filled in from reference TRBV19 and TRBJ2-3, reads DGGITQSPKYLFRKEGQNVTLSCEQNLNHDAMYWYRQDPGQGLRLIYYSQIVNDFQKGDIAEGYSVSREKKESFPLTVTSAQKNPTAFYLCASSIVGGRSTDTQYFGPGTRLTVL.

J is TRBJ2-4 and V is TRBV23-1; D is possibly TRBD2 (7 bases). TRBV23-1 carries the ORF label, with uncertain function. V shed 3 bases and J shed 15 bases, with 9 bases lying between them. The CDR3 consists of 10 residues. The CDR3: CASSQGGGYF. CDR3 in DNA: TGCGCCAGCAGTCAGGGAGGGGGGTACTTC.

The chain recombines TRBV2 with TRBJ2-3, with D perhaps TRBD2 (6 bases). In germline, CDR1 is SNHLY, CDR2 FYNNEI. CDR3 size: 14 residues. Deletions cut 4 bases from V and 2 bases from J, with 10 bases between. The chain's CDR3 is CASSVAGTTDTQYF. The CDR3 DNA reads TGTGCCAGCAGTGTGGCGGGGACCACAGATACGCAGTATTTT. Combining the CDR3 with reference TRBV2 and TRBJ2-3 gives the whole variable domain EPEVTQTPSHQVTQMGQEVILRCVPISNHLYFYWYRQILGQKVEFLVSFYNNEISEKSEIFDDQFSVERPDGSNFTLKIRSTKLEDSAMYFCASSVAGTTDTQYFGPGTRLTVL.

The chain has TRBV4-3 and TRBJ2-5; 8 nucleotides match TRBD2. The CDR3 length is 15 residues. Germline V lookup: CDR1 LGHNA, CDR2 YSLEER. The V and J ends lost 0 bases and 10 bases, in that order; junction bases with no gene match: 10. CDR3 region: CASSQDSGVQRDQYF. CDR3 DNA: TGCGCCAGCAGCCAAGATAGCGGGGTCCAGCGTGACCAGTACTTC.

The rearrangement uses TRBV2 and TRBJ1-2; 8 nucleotides match TRBD1. The CDR3 length is 16 residues. CDR1 and CDR2 from the germline V gene are SNHLY and FYNNEI. Germline trimming cut 2 bases from V and 3 bases from J; bases unmatched to any gene: 8. CDR3 bases: TGTGCCAGCAGTGAACTCGGACAGGGCGTAGACTATGGCTACACCTTC. It yields the protein CASSELGQGVDYGYTF.

J is TRBJ2-7 and V is TRBV19; 7 bases line up with TRBD1. The CDR3 sequence is 16 residues long. V was pared by 6 bases and J by 2 bases, with 13 bases of the junction left unmatched. Per the germline V gene, CDR1 is LNHDA and CDR2 is SQIVND (reference sequence). DNA for the CDR3: TGTGCCAGTAGCCCCCCGGGCAGGGGGAAGGCCTACGAGCAGTACTTC. Translated: CASSPPGRGKAYEQYF.

The CDR3 DNA sequence: TGTGCCAGCAGTCGGACAGGGGATACGCAGTATTTT. Its translation: CASSRTGDTQYF. The chain uses TRBV7-9 and TRBJ2-3, with 8 bases identical to TRBD1. Germline CDR1 SEHNR, CDR2 FQNEAQ (reference sequence). After removal of 6 bases from V and 6 bases from J, the junction contained 2 bases not matched to a gene. CDR3 length equals 12 residues. Supplemented by reference TRBV7-9 and TRBJ2-3, the full variable domain reads DTGVSQNPRHKITKRGQNVTFRCDPISEHNRLYWYRQTLGQGPEFLTYFQNEAQLEKSRLLSDRFSAERPKGSFSTLEIQRTEQGDSAMYLCASSRTGDTQYFGPGTRLTVL.

The chain combines TRBV7-9 with TRBJ2-1; D is perhaps TRBD2 (5 bases). This CDR3 has 14 residues. With 1 base removed from V and 5 bases from J, the gap between germline ends came to 9 bases. Germline V gene data show CDR1 as SEHNR and CDR2 as FQNEAQ (reference sequence). CDR3 sequence (DNA): TGTGCCAGCAGCTTAGAACTAGTCGACAATGAGCAGTTCTTC. Translating gives CASSLELVDNEQFF.

The chain has TRBV9 and TRBJ2-7, with D tentatively TRBD2 (6 bases). Germline lookup yields CDR1 SGDLS and CDR2 YYNGEE. The V gene lost 4 bases and the J gene lost 3 bases, with 17 bases spanning the gap. This CDR3 spans 15 amino acids. CDR3 sequence (DNA): TGTGCCAGCAGCCCGGGACTTATAGACGGCTACGAGCAGTACTTC. It encodes CASSPGLIDGYEQYF.

This clone was seen only a few times. The genes are TRBV27 and TRBJ1-1; D is ambiguous. Per germline, CDR1 MNHEY and CDR2 SMNVEV (reference sequence). Trimming took off 5 bases at V and 0 bases at J, with 13 bases between the two ends. This CDR3 is 15 amino acids long. As DNA, the CDR3 is TGTGCCAGCAGTAAAGACACATTTATGAACACTGAAGCTTTCTTT. Encoded protein: CASSKDTFMNTEAFF.

This chain links TRBV11-2 with TRBJ1-2; the D gene is possibly TRBD1 (6 bases). The length of the CDR3 is 17 residues. The germline V gene has CDR1 SGHAT and CDR2 FQNNGV. The V gene lost 5 bases and the J gene lost 0 bases, with 19 bases spanning the gap. CDR3 amino acids: CASSPFPGEKANYGYTF. Here the CDR3 DNA reads TGTGCCAGCAGCCCATTCCCAGGGGAGAAAGCTAACTATGGCTACACCTTC.